The present T cell receptor beta chain was sequenced within a study of cytomegalovirus exposure and HLA in healthy donors. Study at large: Membership in the Caucasian-associated ancestry cluster was found for 65% to 85% of approximately 430 genotyped donors.

As concerns this clone: What it binds is unknown.

Primers included in the PCR were 60 Vbeta and 13 Jbeta primers. Data came from immunoSEQ multiplex PCR; TCRdb stores just in-frame clones and leaves some out. The data show about 130,000 clones, 77% seen once. Study-wide results and caveats: For most TCR sequences rarity was the rule, although some public TCRs occurred in many donors. According to an earlier analysis, most TCR beta V segments yielded productive rearrangements about 87% or about 30% of the time. It was reportedly the case that the classifier diagnosed cytomegalovirus status with high specificity and sensitivity.

Material: PBMCs. This TCR was recovered from a man aged 25 to 45 in good health and CMV-seronegative.

CDR3 protein: CASSLALAGDPLSGANVLTF. CDR3 nucleotide sequence: TGTGCCAGCAGCTTAGCGCTAGCGGGAGACCCGCTCTCTGGGGCCAACGTCCTGACTTTC. The gene calls are TRBV7-6 and TRBJ2-6; 10 bases align to TRBD2. This CDR3 comprises 20 residues. The germline V gene has CDR1 SGHVS and CDR2 FNYEAQ. V trimming: 0 bases; J trimming: 0 bases; junction bases outside the gene matches: 8.